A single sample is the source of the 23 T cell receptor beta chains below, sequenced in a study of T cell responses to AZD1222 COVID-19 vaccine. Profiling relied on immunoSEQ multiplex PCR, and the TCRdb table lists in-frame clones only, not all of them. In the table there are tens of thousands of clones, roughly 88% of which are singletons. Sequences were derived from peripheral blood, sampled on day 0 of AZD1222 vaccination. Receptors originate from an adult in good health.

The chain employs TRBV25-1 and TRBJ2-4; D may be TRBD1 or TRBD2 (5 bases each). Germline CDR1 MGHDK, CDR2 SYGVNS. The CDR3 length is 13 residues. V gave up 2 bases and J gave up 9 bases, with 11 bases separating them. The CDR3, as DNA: TGTGCCAGCAGTGAAGGGGGAGAGGTCATTCAGTACTTC. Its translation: CASSEGGEVIQYF.

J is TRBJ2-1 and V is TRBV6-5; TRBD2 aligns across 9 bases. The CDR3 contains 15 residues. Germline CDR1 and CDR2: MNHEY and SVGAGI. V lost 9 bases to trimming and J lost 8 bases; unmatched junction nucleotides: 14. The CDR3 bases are TGTGCCAGTACCCTATTGCGGGGGGGCTCGGATGAGCAGTTCTTC. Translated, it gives CASTLLRGGSDEQFF.

CDR3 coding DNA: TGTGCCAGCAGCACGTACAGGGTGGGGAATTCACCCCTCCACTTT. It codes for CASSTYRVGNSPLHF. The rearrangement joins TRBV7-2 to TRBJ1-6, with a tentative D call TRBD1 (6 bases). Per germline, CDR1 SGHTA and CDR2 FQGNSA. The V end lost 5 bases, the J end lost 7 bases, and 15 bases lay between the germline ends. This CDR3 comprises 15 residues.

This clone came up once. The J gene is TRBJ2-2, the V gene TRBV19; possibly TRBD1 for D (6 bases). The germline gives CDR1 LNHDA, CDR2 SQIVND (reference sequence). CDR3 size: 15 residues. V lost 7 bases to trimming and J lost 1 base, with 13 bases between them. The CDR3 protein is CASTSTGLNTGELFF. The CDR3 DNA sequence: TGTGCCAGTACTTCGACAGGCCTGAACACCGGGGAGCTGTTTTTT. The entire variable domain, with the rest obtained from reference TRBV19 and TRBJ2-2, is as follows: DGGITQSPKYLFRKEGQNVTLSCEQNLNHDAMYWYRQDPGQGLRLIYYSQIVNDFQKGDIAEGYSVSREKKESFPLTVTSAQKNPTAFYLCASTSTGLNTGELFFGEGSRLTVL.

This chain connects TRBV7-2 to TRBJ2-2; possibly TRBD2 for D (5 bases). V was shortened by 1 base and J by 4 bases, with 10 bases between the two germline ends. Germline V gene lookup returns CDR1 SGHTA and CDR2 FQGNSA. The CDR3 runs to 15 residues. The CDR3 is CASSLVVGSTGELFF. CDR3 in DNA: TGTGCCAGCAGCTTAGTAGTGGGGAGCACCGGGGAGCTGTTTTTT.

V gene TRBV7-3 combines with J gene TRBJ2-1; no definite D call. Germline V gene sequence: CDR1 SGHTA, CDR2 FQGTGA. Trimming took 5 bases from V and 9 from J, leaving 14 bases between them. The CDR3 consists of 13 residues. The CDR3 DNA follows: TGTGCCAGCAGCAGAGAGCCGGGCACTGAGCAGTTCTTC. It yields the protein CASSREPGTEQFF.

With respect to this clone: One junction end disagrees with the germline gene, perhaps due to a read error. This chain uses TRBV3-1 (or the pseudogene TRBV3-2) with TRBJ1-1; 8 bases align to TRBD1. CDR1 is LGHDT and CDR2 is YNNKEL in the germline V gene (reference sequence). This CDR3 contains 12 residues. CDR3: CASSQVEDRVYF. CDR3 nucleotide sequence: TGTGCCAGCAGCCAAGTGGAGGACAGGGTATACTTT.

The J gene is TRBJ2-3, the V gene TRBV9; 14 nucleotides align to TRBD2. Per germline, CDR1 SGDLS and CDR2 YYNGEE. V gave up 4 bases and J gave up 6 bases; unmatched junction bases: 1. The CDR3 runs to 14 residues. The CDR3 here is CASSRTSGGDTQYF. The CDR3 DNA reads TGTGCCAGCAGCCGGACTAGCGGGGGGGATACGCAGTATTTT.

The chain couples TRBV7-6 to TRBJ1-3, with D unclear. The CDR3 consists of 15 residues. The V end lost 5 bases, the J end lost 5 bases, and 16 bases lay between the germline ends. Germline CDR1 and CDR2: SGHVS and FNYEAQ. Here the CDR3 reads CASSLGVSQRNTIYF. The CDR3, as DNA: TGTGCCAGCAGCCTTGGAGTCAGTCAGAGAAACACCATATATTTT. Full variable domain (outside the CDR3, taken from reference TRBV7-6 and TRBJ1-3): GAGVSQSPRYKVTKRGQDVALRCDPISGHVSLYWYRQALGQGPEFLTYFNYEAQQDKSGLPNDRFSAERPEGSISTLTIQRTEQRDSAMYRCASSLGVSQRNTIYFGEGSWLTVV.

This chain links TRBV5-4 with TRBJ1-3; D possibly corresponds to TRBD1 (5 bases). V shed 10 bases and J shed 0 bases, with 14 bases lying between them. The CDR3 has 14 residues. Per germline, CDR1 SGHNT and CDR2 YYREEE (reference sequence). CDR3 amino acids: CAAGAADSGNTIYF. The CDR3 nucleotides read TGTGCCGCTGGGGCAGCAGACTCTGGAAACACCATATATTTT.

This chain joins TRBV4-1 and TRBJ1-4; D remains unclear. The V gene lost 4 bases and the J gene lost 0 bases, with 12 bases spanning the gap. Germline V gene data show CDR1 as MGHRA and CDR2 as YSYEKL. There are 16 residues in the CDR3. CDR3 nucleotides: TGCGCCAGCAGCCCCCTCTCGTCCTCAACTAATGAAAAACTGTTTTTT. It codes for CASSPLSSSTNEKLFF.

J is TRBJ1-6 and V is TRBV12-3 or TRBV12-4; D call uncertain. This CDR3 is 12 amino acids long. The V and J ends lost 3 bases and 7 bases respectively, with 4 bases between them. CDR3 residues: CASSLPNSPLHF. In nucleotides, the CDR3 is TGTGCCAGCAGTTTGCCGAATTCACCCCTCCACTTT.

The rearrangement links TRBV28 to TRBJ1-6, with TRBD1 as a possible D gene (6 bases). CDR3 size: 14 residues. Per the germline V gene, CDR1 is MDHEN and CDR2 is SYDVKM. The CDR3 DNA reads TGTGCGACCTTGGACAGAGCCTATAATTCACCCCTCCACTTT. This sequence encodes CATLDRAYNSPLHF.

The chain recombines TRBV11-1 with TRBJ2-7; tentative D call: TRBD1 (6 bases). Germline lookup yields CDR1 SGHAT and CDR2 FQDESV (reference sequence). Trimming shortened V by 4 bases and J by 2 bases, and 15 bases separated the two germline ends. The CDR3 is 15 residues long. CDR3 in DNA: TGTGCCAGCAGCTCCCCGACAGGAAGTCCCTACGAGCAGTACTTC. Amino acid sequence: CASSSPTGSPYEQYF.

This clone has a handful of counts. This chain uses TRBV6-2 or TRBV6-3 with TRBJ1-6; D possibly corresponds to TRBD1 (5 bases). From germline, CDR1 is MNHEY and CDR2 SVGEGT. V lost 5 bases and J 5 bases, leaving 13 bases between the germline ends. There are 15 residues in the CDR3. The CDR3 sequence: CASSPAGGDNSPLHF. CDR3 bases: TGTGCCAGCAGTCCGGCCGGGGGTGATAATTCACCCCTCCACTTT.

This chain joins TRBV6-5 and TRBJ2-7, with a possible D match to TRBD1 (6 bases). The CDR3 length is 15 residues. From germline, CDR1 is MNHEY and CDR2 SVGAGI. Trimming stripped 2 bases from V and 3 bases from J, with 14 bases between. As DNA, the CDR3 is TGTGCCAGCAGTTACAAGGACAGATTTCTCTACGAGCAGTACTTC. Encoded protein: CASSYKDRFLYEQYF.

The CDR3 region is CASSFSANTDTQYF. CDR3 nucleotides: TGCGCCAGCAGCTTTTCAGCCAACACAGATACGCAGTATTTT. V usage is TRBV5-1 and J usage is TRBJ2-3; D is unclear. Germline-derived CDR1 and CDR2 are SGHRS and YFSETQ. This CDR3 comprises 14 residues. V was clipped by 2 bases and J by 2 bases, with 9 bases between them.

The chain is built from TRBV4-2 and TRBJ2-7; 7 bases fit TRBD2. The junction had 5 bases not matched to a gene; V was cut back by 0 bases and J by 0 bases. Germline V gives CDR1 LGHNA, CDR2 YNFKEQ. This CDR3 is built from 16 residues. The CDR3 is CASSQDFSSGSYEQYF. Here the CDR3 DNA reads TGTGCCAGCAGCCAAGATTTTTCTAGCGGCTCCTACGAGCAGTACTTC.

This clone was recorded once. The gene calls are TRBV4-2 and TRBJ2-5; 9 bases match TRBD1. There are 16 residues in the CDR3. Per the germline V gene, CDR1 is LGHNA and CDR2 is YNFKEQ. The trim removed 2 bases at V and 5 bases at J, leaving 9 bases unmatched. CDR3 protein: CASSQPPTGGGETQYF. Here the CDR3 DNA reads TGTGCCAGCAGCCAACCACCGACAGGGGGAGGGGAGACCCAGTACTTC.

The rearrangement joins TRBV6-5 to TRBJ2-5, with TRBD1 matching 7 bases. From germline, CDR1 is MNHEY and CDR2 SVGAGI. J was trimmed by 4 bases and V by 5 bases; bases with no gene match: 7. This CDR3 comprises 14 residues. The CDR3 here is CASSNSDRAETQYF. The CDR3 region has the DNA TGTGCCAGCAGTAATTCAGACAGGGCAGAGACCCAGTACTTC.

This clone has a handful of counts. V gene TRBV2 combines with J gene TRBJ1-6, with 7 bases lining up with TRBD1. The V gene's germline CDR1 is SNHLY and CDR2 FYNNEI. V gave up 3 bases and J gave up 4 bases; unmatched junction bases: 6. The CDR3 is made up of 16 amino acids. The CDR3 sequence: CASSDSRDRYNSPLHF. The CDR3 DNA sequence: TGTGCCAGCAGTGATTCCCGGGACAGATATAATTCACCCCTCCACTTT.

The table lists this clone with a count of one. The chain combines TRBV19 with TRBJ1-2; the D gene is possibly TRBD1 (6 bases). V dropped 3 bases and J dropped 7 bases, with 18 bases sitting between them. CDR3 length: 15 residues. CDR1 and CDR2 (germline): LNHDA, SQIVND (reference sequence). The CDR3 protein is CASSISGTPKGGYTF. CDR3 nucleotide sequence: TGTGCCAGTAGTATCTCCGGGACACCGAAGGGTGGCTACACCTTC.

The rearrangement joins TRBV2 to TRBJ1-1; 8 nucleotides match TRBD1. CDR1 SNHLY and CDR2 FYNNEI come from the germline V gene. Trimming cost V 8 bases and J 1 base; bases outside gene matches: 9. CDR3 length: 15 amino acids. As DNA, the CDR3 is TGTGCCAGCGACCTAGGCACAGGGGGGAACACTGAAGCTTTCTTT. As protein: CASDLGTGGNTEAFF. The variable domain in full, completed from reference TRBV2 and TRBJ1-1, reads EPEVTQTPSHQVTQMGQEVILRCVPISNHLYFYWYRQILGQKVEFLVSFYNNEISEKSEIFDDQFSVERPDGSNFTLKIRSTKLEDSAMYFCASDLGTGGNTEAFFGQGTRLTVV.